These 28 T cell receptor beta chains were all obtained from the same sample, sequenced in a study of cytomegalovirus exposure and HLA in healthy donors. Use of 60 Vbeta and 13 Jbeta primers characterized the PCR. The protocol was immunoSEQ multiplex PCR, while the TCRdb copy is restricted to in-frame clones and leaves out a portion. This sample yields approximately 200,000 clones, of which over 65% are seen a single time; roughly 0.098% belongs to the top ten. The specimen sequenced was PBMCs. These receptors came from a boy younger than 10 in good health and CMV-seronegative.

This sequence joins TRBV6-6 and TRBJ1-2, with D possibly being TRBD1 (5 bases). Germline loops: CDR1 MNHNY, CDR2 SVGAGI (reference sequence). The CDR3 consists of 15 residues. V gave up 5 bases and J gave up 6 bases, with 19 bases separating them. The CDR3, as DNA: TGTGCCAGCAGTGGGCCGGGAGGGGTCAGGGATGGCTACACCTTC. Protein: CASSGPGGVRDGYTF.

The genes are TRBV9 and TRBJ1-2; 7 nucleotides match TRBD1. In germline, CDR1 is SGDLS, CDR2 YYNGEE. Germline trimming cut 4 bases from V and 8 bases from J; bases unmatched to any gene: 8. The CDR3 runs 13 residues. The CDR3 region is CASSLGTDRGYTF. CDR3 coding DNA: TGTGCCAGCAGCCTTGGGACAGACCGCGGCTACACCTTC. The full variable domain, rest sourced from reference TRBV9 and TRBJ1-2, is DSGVTQTPKHLITATGQRVTLRCSPRSGDLSVYWYQQSLDQGLQFLIQYYNGEERAKGNILERFSAQQFPDLHSELNLSSLELGDSALYFCASSLGTDRGYTFGSGTRLTVV.

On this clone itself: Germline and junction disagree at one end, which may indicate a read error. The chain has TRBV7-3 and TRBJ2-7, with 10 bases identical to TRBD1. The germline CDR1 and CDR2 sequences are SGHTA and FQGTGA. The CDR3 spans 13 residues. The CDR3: CASSSGQGLDKSF. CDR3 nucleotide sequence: TGTGCCAGCAGCTCGGGACAGGGGCTGGACAAGTCCTTC.

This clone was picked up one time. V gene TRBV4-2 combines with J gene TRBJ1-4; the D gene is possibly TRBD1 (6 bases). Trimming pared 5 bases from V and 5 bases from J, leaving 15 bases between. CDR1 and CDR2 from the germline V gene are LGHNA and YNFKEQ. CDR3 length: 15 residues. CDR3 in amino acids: CASSVGQSENEKLFF. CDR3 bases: TGTGCCAGCAGCGTCGGACAGTCAGAAAATGAAAAACTGTTTTTT.

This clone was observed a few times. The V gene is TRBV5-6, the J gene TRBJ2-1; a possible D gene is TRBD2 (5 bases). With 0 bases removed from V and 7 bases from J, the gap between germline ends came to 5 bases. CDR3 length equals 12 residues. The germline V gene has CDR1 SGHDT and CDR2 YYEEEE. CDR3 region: CASSLGGNEQFF. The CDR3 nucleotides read TGTGCCAGCAGCTTGGGAGGGAATGAGCAGTTCTTC.

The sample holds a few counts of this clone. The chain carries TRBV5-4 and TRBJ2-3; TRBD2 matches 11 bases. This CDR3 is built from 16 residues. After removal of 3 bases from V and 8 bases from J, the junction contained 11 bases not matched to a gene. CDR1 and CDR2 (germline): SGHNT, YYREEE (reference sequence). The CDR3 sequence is CASSSPGLAGGGTQYF. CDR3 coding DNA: TGTGCCAGCAGCTCTCCGGGGCTAGCGGGGGGAGGTACGCAGTATTTT.

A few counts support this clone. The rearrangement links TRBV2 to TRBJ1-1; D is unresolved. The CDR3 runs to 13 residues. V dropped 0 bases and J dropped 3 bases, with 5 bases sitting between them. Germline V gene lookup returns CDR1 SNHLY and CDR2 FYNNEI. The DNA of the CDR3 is TGTGCCAGCAGTGAAGCGGCTCACACTGAAGCTTTCTTT. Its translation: CASSEAAHTEAFF.

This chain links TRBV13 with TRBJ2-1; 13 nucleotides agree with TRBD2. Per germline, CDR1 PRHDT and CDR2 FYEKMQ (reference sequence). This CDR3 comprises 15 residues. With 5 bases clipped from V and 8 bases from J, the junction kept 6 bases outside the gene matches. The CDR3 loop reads CASSTLAGGRDEQFF. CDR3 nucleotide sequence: TGTGCCAGCAGCACACTAGCGGGGGGGAGAGATGAGCAGTTCTTC. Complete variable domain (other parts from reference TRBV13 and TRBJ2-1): AAGVIQSPRHLIKEKRETATLKCYPIPRHDTVYWYQQGPGQDPQFLISFYEKMQSDKGSIPDRFSAQQFSDYHSELNMSSLELGDSALYFCASSTLAGGRDEQFFGPGTRLTVL.

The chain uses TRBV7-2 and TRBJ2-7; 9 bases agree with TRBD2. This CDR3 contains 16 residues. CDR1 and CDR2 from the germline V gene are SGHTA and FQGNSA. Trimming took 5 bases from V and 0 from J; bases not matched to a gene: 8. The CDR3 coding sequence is TGTGCCAGCAGCCTCATAGCGGGGGCCGTCTCCTACGAGCAGTACTTC. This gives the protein CASSLIAGAVSYEQYF.

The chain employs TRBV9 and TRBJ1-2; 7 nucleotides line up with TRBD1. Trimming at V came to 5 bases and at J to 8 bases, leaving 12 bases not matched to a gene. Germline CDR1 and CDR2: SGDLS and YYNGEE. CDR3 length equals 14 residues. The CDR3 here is CASSHPDRREGYTF. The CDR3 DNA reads TGTGCCAGCAGTCACCCGGACAGGCGGGAAGGCTACACCTTC.

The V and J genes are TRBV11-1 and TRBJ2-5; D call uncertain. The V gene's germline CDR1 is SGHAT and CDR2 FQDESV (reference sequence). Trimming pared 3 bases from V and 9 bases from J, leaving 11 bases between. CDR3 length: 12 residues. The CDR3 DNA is TGTGCCAGCAGCTTTCCGGCGGCGGCCCAGTACTTC. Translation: CASSFPAAAQYF.

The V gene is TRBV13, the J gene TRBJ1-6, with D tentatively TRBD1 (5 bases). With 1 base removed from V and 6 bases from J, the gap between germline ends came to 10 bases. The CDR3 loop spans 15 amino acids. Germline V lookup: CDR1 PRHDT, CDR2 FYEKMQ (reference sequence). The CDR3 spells CASSLEGQTNSPLHF. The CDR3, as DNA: TGTGCCAGCAGCTTAGAAGGACAAACTAATTCACCCCTCCACTTT.

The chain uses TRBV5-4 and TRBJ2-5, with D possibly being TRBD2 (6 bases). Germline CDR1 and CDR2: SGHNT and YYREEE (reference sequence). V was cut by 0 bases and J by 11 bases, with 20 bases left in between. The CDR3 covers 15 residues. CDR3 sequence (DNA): TGTGCCAGCAGCTTGGATGGGGTTCACTCGGGAGAGCAGTACTTC. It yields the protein CASSLDGVHSGEQYF. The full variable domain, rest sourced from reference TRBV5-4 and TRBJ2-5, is ETGVTQSPTHLIKTRGQQVTLRCSSQSGHNTVSWYQQALGQGPQFIFQYYREEENGRGNFPPRFSGLQFPNYSSELNVNALELDDSALYLCASSLDGVHSGEQYFGPGTRLLVL.

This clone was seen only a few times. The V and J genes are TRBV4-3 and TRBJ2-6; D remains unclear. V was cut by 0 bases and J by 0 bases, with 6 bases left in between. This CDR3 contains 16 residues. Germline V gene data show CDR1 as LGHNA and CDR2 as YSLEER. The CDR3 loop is CASSQETYSGANVLTF. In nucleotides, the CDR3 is TGCGCCAGCAGCCAAGAGACTTACTCTGGGGCCAACGTCCTGACTTTC.

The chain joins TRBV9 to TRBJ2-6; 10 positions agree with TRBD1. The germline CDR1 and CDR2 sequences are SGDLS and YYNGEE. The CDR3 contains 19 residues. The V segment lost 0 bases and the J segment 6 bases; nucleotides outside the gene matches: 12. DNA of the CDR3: TGTGCCAGCAGCGTAGCTCAGACAGGGGGCGTGGAGTTGGCCAACGTCCTGACTTTC. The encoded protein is CASSVAQTGGVELANVLTF.

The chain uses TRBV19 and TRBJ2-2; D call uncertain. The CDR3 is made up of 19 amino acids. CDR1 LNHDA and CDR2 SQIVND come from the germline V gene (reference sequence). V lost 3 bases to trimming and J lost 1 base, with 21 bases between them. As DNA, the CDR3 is TGTGCCAGTAGTATCCACGCCTCCCCACAAATCCGGAACACCGGGGAGCTGTTTTTT. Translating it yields CASSIHASPQIRNTGELFF.

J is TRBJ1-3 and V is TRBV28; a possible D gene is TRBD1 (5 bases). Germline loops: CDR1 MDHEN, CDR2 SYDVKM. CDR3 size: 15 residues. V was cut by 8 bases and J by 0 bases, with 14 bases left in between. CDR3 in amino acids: CASRRGQSSGNTIYF. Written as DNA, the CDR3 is TGTGCCAGCCGTAGGGGCCAAAGCTCTGGAAACACCATATATTTT.

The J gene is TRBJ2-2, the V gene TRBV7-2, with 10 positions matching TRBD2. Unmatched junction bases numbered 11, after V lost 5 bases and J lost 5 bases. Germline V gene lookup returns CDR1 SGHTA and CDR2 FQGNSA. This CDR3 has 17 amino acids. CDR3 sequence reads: CASSHEPGLAVTGELFF. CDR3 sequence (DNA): TGTGCCAGCAGCCACGAACCAGGACTAGCGGTTACCGGGGAGCTGTTTTTT.

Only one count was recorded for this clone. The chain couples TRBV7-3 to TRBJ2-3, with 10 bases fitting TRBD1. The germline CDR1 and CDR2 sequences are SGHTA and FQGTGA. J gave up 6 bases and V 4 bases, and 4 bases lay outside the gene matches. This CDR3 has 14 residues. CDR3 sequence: CASSSGTGVDTQYF. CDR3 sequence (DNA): TGTGCCAGCAGCTCTGGGACAGGGGTTGATACGCAGTATTTT.

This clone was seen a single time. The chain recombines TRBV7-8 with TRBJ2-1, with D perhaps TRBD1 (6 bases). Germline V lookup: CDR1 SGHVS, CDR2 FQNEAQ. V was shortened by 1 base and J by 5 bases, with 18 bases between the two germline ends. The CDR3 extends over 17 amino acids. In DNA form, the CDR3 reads TGTGCCAGCAGCTTAGAGGGGGAGCAGGGTACCGACAATGAGCAGTTCTTC. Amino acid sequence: CASSLEGEQGTDNEQFF. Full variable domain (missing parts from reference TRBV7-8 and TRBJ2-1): GAGVSQSPRYKVAKRGQDVALRCDPISGHVSLFWYQQALGQGPEFLTYFQNEAQLDKSGLPSDRFFAERPEGSVSTLKIQRTQQEDSAVYLCASSLEGEQGTDNEQFFGPGTRLTVL.

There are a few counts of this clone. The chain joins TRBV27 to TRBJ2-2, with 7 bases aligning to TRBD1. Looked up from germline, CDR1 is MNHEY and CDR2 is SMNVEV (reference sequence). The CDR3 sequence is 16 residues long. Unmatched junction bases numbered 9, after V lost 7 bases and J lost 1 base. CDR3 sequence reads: CASKPRTGRNTGELFF. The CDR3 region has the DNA TGTGCCAGCAAACCCCGGACAGGAAGGAACACCGGGGAGCTGTTTTTT.

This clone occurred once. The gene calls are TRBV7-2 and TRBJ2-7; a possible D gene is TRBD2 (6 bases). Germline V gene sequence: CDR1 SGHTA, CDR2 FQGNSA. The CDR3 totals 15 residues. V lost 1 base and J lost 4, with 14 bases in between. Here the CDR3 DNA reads TGTGCCAGCAGCTTAGGGGTGGGGGGTCGATACGAGCAGTACTTC. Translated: CASSLGVGGRYEQYF.

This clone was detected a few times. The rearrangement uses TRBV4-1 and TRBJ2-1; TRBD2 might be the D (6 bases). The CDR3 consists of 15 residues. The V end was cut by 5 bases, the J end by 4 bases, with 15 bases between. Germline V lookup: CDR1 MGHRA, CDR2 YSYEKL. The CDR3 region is CASSSWGESYNEQFF. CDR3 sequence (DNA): TGCGCCAGCAGCTCGTGGGGGGAATCTTACAATGAGCAGTTCTTC.

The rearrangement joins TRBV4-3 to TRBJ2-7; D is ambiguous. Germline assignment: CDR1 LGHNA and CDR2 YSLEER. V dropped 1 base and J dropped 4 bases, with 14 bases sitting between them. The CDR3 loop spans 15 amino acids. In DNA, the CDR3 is TGCGCCAGCAGCCAAGGTAGCCAGCAGAGATACGAGCAGTACTTC. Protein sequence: CASSQGSQQRYEQYF.

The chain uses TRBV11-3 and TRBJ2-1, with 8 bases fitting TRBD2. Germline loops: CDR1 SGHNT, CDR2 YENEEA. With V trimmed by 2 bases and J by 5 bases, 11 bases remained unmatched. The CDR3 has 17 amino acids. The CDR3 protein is CASSLSKIPAGDNEQFF. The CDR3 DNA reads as TGTGCCAGCAGCTTAAGTAAGATCCCAGCGGGGGACAATGAGCAGTTCTTC.

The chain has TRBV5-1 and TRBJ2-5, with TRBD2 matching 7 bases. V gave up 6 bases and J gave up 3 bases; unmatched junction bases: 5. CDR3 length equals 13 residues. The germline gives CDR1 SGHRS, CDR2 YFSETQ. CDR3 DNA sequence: TGCGCCAGCAAGCGGGAACTAGAAGAGACCCAGTACTTC. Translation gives CASKRELEETQYF.

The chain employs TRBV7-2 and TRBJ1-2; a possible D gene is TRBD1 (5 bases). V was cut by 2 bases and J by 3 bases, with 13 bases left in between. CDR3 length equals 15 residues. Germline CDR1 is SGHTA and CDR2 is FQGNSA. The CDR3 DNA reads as TGTGCCAGCAGCTTACATCGGGGGAAGGACTATGGCTACACCTTC. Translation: CASSLHRGKDYGYTF. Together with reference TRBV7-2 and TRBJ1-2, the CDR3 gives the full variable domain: GAGVSQSPSNKVTEKGKDVELRCDPISGHTALYWYRQSLGQGLEFLIYFQGNSAPDKSGLPSDRFSAERTGGSVSTLTIQRTQQEDSAVYLCASSLHRGKDYGYTFGSGTRLTVV.

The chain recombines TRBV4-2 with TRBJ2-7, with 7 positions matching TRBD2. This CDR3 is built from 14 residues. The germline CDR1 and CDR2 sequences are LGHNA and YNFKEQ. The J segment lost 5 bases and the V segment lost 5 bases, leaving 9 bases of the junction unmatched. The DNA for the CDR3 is TGTGCCAGCAGCGCTGGACTAGGTGGCGACGAGCAGTACTTC. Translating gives CASSAGLGGDEQYF.